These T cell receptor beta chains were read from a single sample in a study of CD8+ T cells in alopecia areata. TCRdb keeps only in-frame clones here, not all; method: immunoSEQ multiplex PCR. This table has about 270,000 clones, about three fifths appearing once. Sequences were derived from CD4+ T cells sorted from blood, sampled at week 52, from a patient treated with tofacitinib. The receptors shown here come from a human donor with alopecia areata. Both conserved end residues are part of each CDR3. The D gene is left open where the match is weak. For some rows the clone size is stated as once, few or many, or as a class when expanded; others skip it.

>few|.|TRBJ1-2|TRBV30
TGTGCCTGGAGTGTACTCGCCAGTTGGGGCTACACCTTC
CAWSVLASWGYTF
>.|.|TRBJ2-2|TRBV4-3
TGCGCCAGCAGCCCTCGTGGAGGGGCGAACACCGGGGAGCTGTTTTTT
CASSPRGGANTGELFF
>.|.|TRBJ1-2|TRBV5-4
TGTGCCAGCAGCTTGGCCAATAACTATGGCTACACCTTC
CASSLANNYGYTF
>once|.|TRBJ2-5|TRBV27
TGTGCCAGCAGTCTTGGACGGCAAGAGACCCAGTACTTC
CASSLGRQETQYF
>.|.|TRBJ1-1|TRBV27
TGTGCCAGCAGTTTCTTAGGGGGTACTGAAGCTTTCTTT
CASSFLGGTEAFF
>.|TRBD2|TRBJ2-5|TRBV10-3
TGTGCCAGCAGCCAACTAGCGCAAGAGACCCAGTACTTC
CASSQLAQETQYF
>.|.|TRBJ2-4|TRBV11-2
TGTGCCAGCAGCCCCGGGATACTCAAAGTTCAGTACTTC
CASSPGILKVQYF
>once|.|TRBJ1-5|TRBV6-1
TGTGCCAGCGCCACAGATCAGCCCCAGCATTTT
CASATDQPQHF
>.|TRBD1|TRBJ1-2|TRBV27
TGTGCCAGCAGCCAAGCCGGGACAGGGAGTGGCTACACCTTC
CASSQAGTGSGYTF
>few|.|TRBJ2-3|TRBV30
TGTGCCTGGAGTGTAGGACCCACAGATACGCAGTATTTT
CAWSVGPTDTQYF
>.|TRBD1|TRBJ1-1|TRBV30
TGTGCCTGGAGTGTACAGGGGCGGACTGAAGCTTTCTTT
CAWSVQGRTEAFF
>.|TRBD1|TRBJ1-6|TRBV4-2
TGTGCCAGCAGCCAAGATACCGGACAGGGGGGTTCACCCCTCCACTTT
CASSQDTGQGGSPLHF
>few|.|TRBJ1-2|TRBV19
TGTGCCAGTAGCCCCTCGGCCTATGGCTACACCTTC
CASSPSAYGYTF
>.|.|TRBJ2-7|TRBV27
TGTGCCAGCAGTTTTGGGCGGCGACGGGACGAGCAGTACTTC
CASSFGRRRDEQYF
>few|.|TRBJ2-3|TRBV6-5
TGTGCCAGCAGTTATTATGCAGTCACAGATACGCAGTATTTT
CASSYYAVTDTQYF
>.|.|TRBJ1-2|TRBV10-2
TGCGCCAGCAGTGTTAGGAACTATGGCTACACCTTC
CASSVRNYGYTF
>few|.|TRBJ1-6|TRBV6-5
TGTGCCAGCAGTTTAGGACATGGCTCCTATAATTCACCCCTCCACTTT
CASSLGHGSYNSPLHF
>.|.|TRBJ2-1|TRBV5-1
TGCGCCAGCAGCTTGGATCGGGAATTCTCCTACAATGAGCAGTTCTTC
CASSLDREFSYNEQFF
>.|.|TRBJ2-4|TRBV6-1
TGTGCCAGCAGTGAAGTCGCTGTAGGGCTAGCCAAAAACATTCAGTACTTC
CASSEVAVGLAKNIQYF
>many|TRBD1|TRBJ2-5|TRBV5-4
TGTGCCAGCAGCCCCACAGGGGGAGAGACCCAGTACTTC
CASSPTGGETQYF
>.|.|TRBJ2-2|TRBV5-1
TGCGCCAGCAGCTTGATGTCCGGGACCGACACCGGGGAGCTGTTTTTT
CASSLMSGTDTGELFF
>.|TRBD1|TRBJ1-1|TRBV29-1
TGCAGCGTCCCCAGACAGGGGCTGAACACTGAAGCTTTCTTT
CSVPRQGLNTEAFF
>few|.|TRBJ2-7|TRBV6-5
TGTGCCAGCAGGATGAGCCAGGGAGTCTACGAGCAGTACTTC
CASRMSQGVYEQYF
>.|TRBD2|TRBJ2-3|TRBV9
TGTGCCAGCAGCCTTCGACTAGCGGGGGCCCTCACAGATACGCAGTATTTT
CASSLRLAGALTDTQYF
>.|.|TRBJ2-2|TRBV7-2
TGTGCCAGCAGCTTAGGCTCCGGGACGGAGCACACCGGGGAGCTGTTTTTT
CASSLGSGTEHTGELFF
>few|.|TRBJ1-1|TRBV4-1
TGCGCCAGCAGCCAAGGACGTGCAGGGTTGAACACTGAAGCTTTCTTT
CASSQGRAGLNTEAFF
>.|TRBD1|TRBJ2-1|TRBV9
TGTGCCAGCAGCGGACAGGGATCCACCTACAATGAGCAGTTCTTC
CASSGQGSTYNEQFF
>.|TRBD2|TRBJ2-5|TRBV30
TGTGCCTGGAGCCCCTGGACTAGCGGGACTGGAGAGACCCAGTACTTC
CAWSPWTSGTGETQYF
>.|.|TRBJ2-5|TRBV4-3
TGCGCCAGCAGCCAAGACCCAGGGACACAAGAGACCCAGTACTTC
CASSQDPGTQETQYF
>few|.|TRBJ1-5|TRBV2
TGTGCCAGCGGAGCGGAAGTGGATCAGCCCCAGCATTTT
CASGAEVDQPQHF
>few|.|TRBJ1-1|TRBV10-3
TGTGCCATCAGTGACCCCGGACAGAAGAACACTGAAGCTTTCTTT
CAISDPGQKNTEAFF
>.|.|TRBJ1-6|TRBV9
TGTGCCAGCAGCGTAGATTCCCACAGGGTGGATTTTGATTCACCCCTCCACTTT
CASSVDSHRVDFDSPLHF